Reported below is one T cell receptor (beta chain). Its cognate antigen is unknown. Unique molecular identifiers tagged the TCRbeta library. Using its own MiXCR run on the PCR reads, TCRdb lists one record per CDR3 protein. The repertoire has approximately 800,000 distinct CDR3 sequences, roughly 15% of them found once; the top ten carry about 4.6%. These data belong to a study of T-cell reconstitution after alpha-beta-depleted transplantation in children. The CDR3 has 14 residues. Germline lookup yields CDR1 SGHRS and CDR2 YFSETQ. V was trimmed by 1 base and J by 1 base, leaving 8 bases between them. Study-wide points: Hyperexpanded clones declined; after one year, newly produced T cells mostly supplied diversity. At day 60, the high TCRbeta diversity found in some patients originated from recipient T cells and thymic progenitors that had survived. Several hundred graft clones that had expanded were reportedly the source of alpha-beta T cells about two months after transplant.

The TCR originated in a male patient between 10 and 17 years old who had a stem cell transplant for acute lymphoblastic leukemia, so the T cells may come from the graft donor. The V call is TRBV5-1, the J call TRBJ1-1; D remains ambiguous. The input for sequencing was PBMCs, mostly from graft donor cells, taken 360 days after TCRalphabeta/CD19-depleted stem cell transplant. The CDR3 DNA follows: TGCGCCAGCAGCTTGAAACACAGGAACACTGAAGCTTTCTTT. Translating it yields CASSLKHRNTEAFF.